The 25 T cell receptor beta chains reported below all come from one sample, sequenced in a study of cytomegalovirus exposure and HLA in healthy donors. PCR used 60 Vbeta primers and 13 Jbeta primers. Clones were read by immunoSEQ multiplex PCR, and TCRdb kept only the in-frame ones, dropping some. The data show about 130,000 clones, with around four fifths seen just once and approximately 1.4% held by the top ten. The sample was PBMCs. The receptors stem from a female donor in good health and CMV-seronegative.

This clone was detected a few times. V usage is TRBV19 and J usage is TRBJ1-3, with D possibly being TRBD1 (5 bases). The CDR3 spans 16 residues. Germline loops: CDR1 LNHDA, CDR2 SQIVND (reference sequence). Trimming took off 2 bases at V and 0 bases at J, with 11 bases between the two ends. CDR3 sequence reads: CASSIRGGHSGNTIYF. As DNA, the CDR3 is TGTGCCAGTAGTATAAGGGGAGGGCACTCTGGAAACACCATATATTTT.

The V gene is TRBV2, the J gene TRBJ2-7, with TRBD2 matching 7 bases. Germline trimming cut 7 bases from V and 6 bases from J; bases unmatched to any gene: 9. The CDR3 has 13 amino acids. In germline, CDR1 is SNHLY, CDR2 FYNNEI. The CDR3 DNA sequence: TGTGCCAGCATTGGGGGAGGGCCGGGCGAGCAGTACTTC. Residues: CASIGGGPGEQYF. The full variable domain, rest sourced from reference TRBV2 and TRBJ2-7, is EPEVTQTPSHQVTQMGQEVILRCVPISNHLYFYWYRQILGQKVEFLVSFYNNEISEKSEIFDDQFSVERPDGSNFTLKIRSTKLEDSAMYFCASIGGGPGEQYFGPGTRLTVT.

The V call is TRBV28, the J call TRBJ1-4; 8 nucleotides match TRBD1. Germline V gene lookup returns CDR1 MDHEN and CDR2 SYDVKM. The CDR3 totals 16 residues. J gave up 0 bases and V 7 bases, and 7 bases lay outside the gene matches. The CDR3 bases are TGTGCCAGCACCCAACAGGGGGTTGCAACTAATGAAAAACTGTTTTTT. Translating gives CASTQQGVATNEKLFF.

The chain uses TRBV6-1 and TRBJ2-7; the D gene is possibly TRBD2 (6 bases). The CDR3 has 15 residues. The germline V gene encodes CDR1 MNHNS and CDR2 SASEGT. V was pared by 5 bases and J by 7 bases, with 21 bases between. CDR3 amino acids: CASSSHSFLAKEQYF. CDR3 DNA: TGTGCCAGCAGTTCCCACAGTTTTCTAGCGAAAGAGCAGTACTTC.

This clone was detected a few times. The chain combines TRBV5-1 with TRBJ2-1, with 10 bases aligning to TRBD2. The V and J ends lost 1 base and 6 bases, in that order; junction bases with no gene match: 7. Germline V CDR1 and CDR2: SGHRS, YFSETQ. The CDR3 consists of 16 residues. The CDR3 spells CASSLSPASGSNEQFF. CDR3 bases: TGCGCCAGCAGCTTGTCTCCGGCTAGCGGGAGCAATGAGCAGTTCTTC. The full variable domain, completed using reference TRBV5-1 and TRBJ2-1, is KAGVTQTPRYLIKTRGQQVTLSCSPISGHRSVSWYQQTPGQGLQFLFEYFSETQRNKGNFPGRFSGRQFSNSRSEMNVSTLELGDSALYLCASSLSPASGSNEQFFGPGTRLTVL.

The rearrangement links TRBV5-1 to TRBJ2-3; 11 bases agree with TRBD2. The V segment lost 7 bases and the J segment 4 bases; nucleotides outside the gene matches: 17. CDR1 and CDR2 (germline): SGHRS, YFSETQ. This CDR3 has 18 amino acids. CDR3 sequence reads: CASFPDITLAGVADTQYF. CDR3 nucleotides: TGCGCCAGCTTCCCAGATATCACACTAGCGGGAGTCGCAGATACGCAGTATTTT.

The chain links TRBV20-1 to TRBJ1-3, with D unclear. This CDR3 region has 11 residues. Germline V CDR1 and CDR2: DFQATT, SNEGSKA (reference sequence). V dropped 3 bases and J dropped 3 bases, with 3 bases sitting between them. The CDR3 region has the DNA TGCAGTGCTAGTAATGGAAACACCATATATTTT. Translated, it gives CSASNGNTIYF.

This chain joins TRBV7-8 and TRBJ1-5, with TRBD1 matching 7 bases. V lost 4 bases, J lost 3 bases, and 9 bases stayed unmatched. The CDR3 runs to 16 residues. Germline V gene sequence: CDR1 SGHVS, CDR2 FQNEAQ. The CDR3 loop is CASSSIHRGLNQPQHF. The DNA of the CDR3 is TGTGCCAGCAGCTCAATACACAGGGGCCTCAATCAGCCCCAGCATTTT.

The chain recombines TRBV6-5 with TRBJ2-7; D remains ambiguous. Trimming took off 4 bases at V and 3 bases at J, with 10 bases between the two ends. The CDR3 length is 13 residues. Germline CDR1 reads MNHEY; CDR2 reads SVGAGI. CDR3 in DNA: TGTGCCAGCAGTTCGGTGCTAGACTACGAGCAGTACTTC. Translation gives CASSSVLDYEQYF.

Here the CDR3 reads CASSLDRLTKAQYF. CDR3 coding DNA: TGTGCCAGCAGCTTAGATCGACTGACTAAGGCCCAGTACTTC. The genes are TRBV11-2 and TRBJ2-5, with D perhaps TRBD2 (5 bases). The CDR3 has 14 amino acids. V was shortened by 0 bases and J by 9 bases, with 14 bases between the two germline ends. Per germline, CDR1 SGHAT and CDR2 FQNNGV. The variable domain in full, with the rest retrieved from reference TRBV11-2 and TRBJ2-5, is EAGVAQSPRYKIIEKRQSVAFWCNPISGHATLYWYQQILGQGPKLLIQFQNNGVVDDSQLPKDRFSAERLKGVDSTLKIQPAKLEDSAVYLCASSLDRLTKAQYFGPGTRLLVL.

The DNA for the CDR3 is TGTGCCAGCAGCTTGGCGGTCCGGAGCACAGATACGCAGTATTTT. Protein sequence: CASSLAVRSTDTQYF. The V and J genes are TRBV5-6 and TRBJ2-3; no firm D call. With 0 bases removed from V and 0 bases from J, the gap between germline ends came to 8 bases. CDR1 and CDR2 from the germline V gene are SGHDT and YYEEEE. This CDR3 spans 15 amino acids.

The chain joins TRBV11-2 to TRBJ1-1; D may be TRBD1 (5 bases). Looked up from germline, CDR1 is SGHAT and CDR2 is FQNNGV. V was trimmed by 3 bases and J by 5 bases, leaving 10 bases between them. The CDR3 consists of 13 residues. The CDR3 DNA sequence: TGTGCCAGCAGCTTTCGCGGGGGAACTGAAGCTTTCTTT. Its translation is CASSFRGGTEAFF.

This clone has only a few counts. In nucleotides, the CDR3 is TGTGCCACGGGAGCGGGATCCTACGAGCAGTACTTC. It codes for CATGAGSYEQYF. The rearrangement links TRBV2 to TRBJ2-7; 7 nucleotides align to TRBD2. V trimming: 10 bases; J trimming: 1 base; junction bases outside the gene matches: 4. Germline V CDR1 and CDR2: SNHLY, FYNNEI. The CDR3 spans 12 residues.

This chain joins TRBV28 and TRBJ2-7; 12 bases fit TRBD2. The CDR3 has 16 residues. Trimming at V came to 6 bases and at J to 2 bases, leaving 8 bases not matched to a gene. Germline lookup yields CDR1 MDHEN and CDR2 SYDVKM. The CDR3 is CASRLLTSGGTYEQYF. Here the CDR3 DNA reads TGTGCCAGCAGACTCTTGACTAGCGGGGGAACCTACGAGCAGTACTTC.

V is TRBV19 and J is TRBJ1-2, with 8 bases aligning to TRBD1. Looked up from germline, CDR1 is LNHDA and CDR2 is SQIVND (reference sequence). This CDR3 has 15 residues. With 1 base clipped from V and 4 bases from J, the junction kept 5 bases outside the gene matches. In nucleotides, the CDR3 is TGTGCCAGTAGTATAGTTGCGGACAGGGTCTATGGCTACACCTTC. Amino acid sequence: CASSIVADRVYGYTF.

Turning to this clone: One end of the junction is discordant with germline, which a read error may explain. The CDR3 protein is CASRGQGTIF. In DNA, the CDR3 is TGTGCCAGCAGGGGACAGGGAACGATCTTT. The rearrangement links TRBV6-1 to TRBJ1-1, with 9 bases that match TRBD1. The germline gives CDR1 MNHNS, CDR2 SASEGT. This CDR3 region has 10 residues.

The CDR3 coding sequence is TGTGCCAGCAGTTTACAGTTCTACGAGCAGTACTTC. Translated: CASSLQFYEQYF. This chain connects TRBV28 to TRBJ2-7; D unclear. CDR1 is MDHEN and CDR2 is SYDVKM in the germline V gene. The CDR3 has 12 residues. The V end was cut by 2 bases, the J end by 3 bases, with 5 bases between.

The J gene is TRBJ1-1, the V gene TRBV11-2; D unresolved. V lost 5 bases and J 11 bases, leaving 12 bases between the germline ends. CDR1 SGHAT and CDR2 FQNNGV come from the germline V gene. The CDR3 runs 11 residues. CDR3: CASSLATTAFF. The CDR3 coding sequence is TGTGCCAGCAGCCTGGCCACTACGGCTTTCTTT.

The J gene is TRBJ1-2, the V gene TRBV9, with 7 bases matching TRBD1. This CDR3 has 12 residues. Germline lookup yields CDR1 SGDLS and CDR2 YYNGEE. Losses at the gene ends were 4 bases for V and 7 bases for J; bases not matched to a gene: 4. This CDR3 is CASSSGQAGYTF. For the CDR3, the DNA is TGTGCCAGCAGCTCCGGACAGGCTGGCTACACCTTC.

The V call is TRBV6-1, the J call TRBJ2-5; maybe TRBD2 (5 bases). This CDR3 has 13 residues. V was shortened by 7 bases and J by 2 bases, with 11 bases between the two germline ends. CDR1 MNHNS and CDR2 SASEGT come from the germline V gene. CDR3 in DNA: TGTGCCAGCACAGAGGGTCAACAAGAGACCCAGTACTTC. Translating it yields CASTEGQQETQYF.

The V call is TRBV29-1, the J call TRBJ2-3; possibly TRBD2 for D (7 bases). CDR1 and CDR2 (germline): SQVTM, ANQGSEA. V lost 7 bases to trimming and J lost 4 bases, with 21 bases between them. The CDR3 runs to 15 residues. In DNA form, the CDR3 reads TGCAGCGCCGACAGGAGGACTAGGAAGTCAGATACGCAGTATTTT. It codes for CSADRRTRKSDTQYF.

Concerning this clone: Other nucleotide sequences in the sample specify the same CDR3. The V gene is TRBV2, the J gene TRBJ2-7, with TRBD2 as a possible D gene (6 bases). The CDR3 totals 15 residues. Germline-derived CDR1 and CDR2 are SNHLY and FYNNEI. Trimming removed 5 bases from V and 4 bases from J, with 18 bases in between. The CDR3 sequence: CASSLRRGPLYEQYF. Written as DNA, the CDR3 is TGTGCCAGCAGTCTTCGGAGGGGCCCCCTTTACGAGCAGTACTTC.

This clone was counted between two and nine times. This rearrangement joins TRBV6-5 to TRBJ2-1; 7 bases are a match to TRBD2. Germline CDR1 is MNHEY and CDR2 is SVGAGI. V shed 4 bases, J shed 0 bases, and the junction held 0 bases outside the gene matches. The CDR3 covers 14 residues. DNA for the CDR3: TGTGCCAGCAGTTGGGGGGGCTCCTACAATGAGCAGTTCTTC. This gives the protein CASSWGGSYNEQFF.

The rearrangement uses TRBV28 and TRBJ2-7; 12 nucleotides agree with TRBD2. CDR3 length: 17 amino acids. V dropped 0 bases and J dropped 1; count of bases not matched to a gene: 4. CDR1 MDHEN and CDR2 SYDVKM come from the germline V gene. The CDR3 sequence: CASSLWTSGGFSYEQYF. The CDR3 coding sequence is TGTGCCAGCAGTTTATGGACTAGCGGGGGCTTTTCCTACGAGCAGTACTTC.

The genes are TRBV4-3 and TRBJ2-2, with 8 positions matching TRBD1. CDR1 and CDR2 (germline): LGHNA, YSLEER. J was trimmed by 1 base and V by 0 bases; bases with no gene match: 7. The CDR3 loop spans 18 amino acids. This CDR3 reads CASSQDPRTGRNTGELFF. The CDR3 DNA is TGCGCCAGCAGCCAAGATCCTCGGACAGGGCGGAACACCGGGGAGCTGTTTTTT.